Listed below are T cell receptor beta chains from one sample, sequenced in a study of blood T cell repertoires in COVID-19. Some clones are missing from TCRdb's copy, which holds only in-frame ones; the method was immunoSEQ multiplex PCR. The profile shows some 200,000 clones, just under 85% of them singletons. The source material was peripheral blood. The source is a woman aged 45 to 65 with active or convalescent COVID-19. The CDR3 runs from the conserved cysteine through the conserved F or W. The D gene is left open where the match is weak. A clone size is listed for some rows: how often the clone was seen (once, few, many), or a class if it is expanded.

clone_size	j_call	d_call	v_call	cdr3_nt	cdr3_aa
once	TRBJ1-4	.	TRBV7-3	TGTGCCAGCAGCGAACAGGGAAATAATGAAAAACTGTTTTTT	CASSEQGNNEKLFF
.	TRBJ2-1	.	TRBV27	TGTGCCAGCAGCCCCGGGGACTCGTACAATGAGCAGTTCTTC	CASSPGDSYNEQFF
.	TRBJ1-2	TRBD1	TRBV19	TGTGCCAGTACTTATACCGGGACAGGGAAAAGTCATGGCTACACCTTC	CASTYTGTGKSHGYTF
.	TRBJ2-3	TRBD2	TRBV6-5	TGTGCCAGCAGTAGTCACGCGGGAGATGCAGATACGCAGTATTTT	CASSSHAGDADTQYF
.	TRBJ2-2	TRBD2	TRBV25-1	TGTGCCAGCAGTGTAGCGGGAGCCACCGGGGAGCTGTTTTTT	CASSVAGATGELFF
.	TRBJ2-5	TRBD1	TRBV5-4	TGTGCCAGCAGCTCGGGACAGGGTCAAGAGACCCAGTACTTC	CASSSGQGQETQYF
.	TRBJ1-2	.	TRBV6-5	TGTGCCAGCAGTTACGAGGGTGGCTATGGCTACACCTTC	CASSYEGGYGYTF
.	TRBJ2-2	.	TRBV24-1	TGTGCCACCAGTGACACCCTAGCGCCGAACACCGGGGAGCTGTTTTTT	CATSDTLAPNTGELFF
.	TRBJ1-2	TRBD1	TRBV27	TGTGCCACTAAGTTTGGCGCCGGGACAGGGAATGGCTACACCTTC	CATKFGAGTGNGYTF
.	TRBJ2-1	TRBD1	TRBV5-6	TGTGCCAGCAGCTTCAGGGGGAGCTCCTACAATGAGCAGTTCTTC	CASSFRGSSYNEQFF
.	TRBJ1-2	.	TRBV19	TGTGCCAGTGTTCAGACAAGCAAGAACTATGGCTACACCTTC	CASVQTSKNYGYTF
.	TRBJ2-2	.	TRBV18	TGTGCCAGCTCACCACGGGATGGCAGGGGCCACACCGGGGAGCTGTTTTTT	CASSPRDGRGHTGELFF
.	TRBJ2-3	TRBD2	TRBV7-3	TGTGCCAGCAGCCTAGCGGGAGCCTACACAGATACGCAGTATTTT	CASSLAGAYTDTQYF
once	TRBJ2-7	.	TRBV5-4	TGTGCCAGCGCGCGGCAGGGGCTCTACGAGCAGTACTTC	CASARQGLYEQYF
many	TRBJ1-6	TRBD1	TRBV19	TGTGCCAGTAAAGTATCCGGGACAGGGCTTTCACCCCTCCACTTT	CASKVSGTGLSPLHF
.	TRBJ2-4	TRBD2	TRBV5-1	TGCGCCAGCAGCTTTAGCGGGGGTGAGGGCATTCAGTACTTC	CASSFSGGEGIQYF
.	TRBJ1-2	.	TRBV28	TGTGCCAGCAGTCCTCTAGGAAGGGGAGGCTACACCTTC	CASSPLGRGGYTF
.	TRBJ2-7	.	TRBV28	TGTGCCAGCAAGGGGGACTCCTACGAGCAGTACTTC	CASKGDSYEQYF
.	TRBJ2-1	TRBD2	TRBV28	TGTGCCAGCAGTTTAACCGGGACTAGCGGGCCCCGCTCCTACAATGAGCAGTTCTTC	CASSLTGTSGPRSYNEQFF
.	TRBJ2-5	.	TRBV2	TGTGCCGGTGAACCGGTCAGGATGGAGACCCAGTACTTC	CAGEPVRMETQYF
.	TRBJ1-4	.	TRBV19	TGTGCCAGTAGTATAGATTCCCAGTATGGAAAACTGTTTTTT	CASSIDSQYGKLFF
once	TRBJ1-6	TRBD1	TRBV6-1	TGTGCCAGCAGTGAAAGGGACAGGGCTCCCGTGATGTCCCTCCACTTT	CASSERDRAPVMSLHF
.	TRBJ2-5	.	TRBV11-2	TGTGCCAGCAGCTCCCCAGGGGGACTGTACCAAGAGACCCAGTACTTC	CASSSPGGLYQETQYF
.	TRBJ2-2	.	TRBV19	TGTGCCAGCAGTATCCCGATCGGCGGGGAGCTGTTTTTT	CASSIPIGGELFF
.	TRBJ2-3	TRBD1	TRBV18	TGTGCCAGCTCACCATCGGGACAGGCTACTGGGGATACGCAGTATTTT	CASSPSGQATGDTQYF
once	TRBJ1-5	.	TRBV6-1	TGTGCCAGCAGTGAAAACGCGAATCAGCCCCAGCATTTT	CASSENANQPQHF
.	TRBJ2-1	TRBD2	TRBV7-9	TGTGCCAGCAGCTACGCTCCTACTAGCGGGACTTACAATGAGCAGTTCTTC	CASSYAPTSGTYNEQFF
.	TRBJ1-3	TRBD1	TRBV6-5	TGTGCCAGCACCCCAAGGGACAGGATCACGGACACCATATATTTT	CASTPRDRITDTIYF
.	TRBJ2-3	.	TRBV5-1	TGCGCCAGCAGCTTAGGAACAGAAACAGATACGCAGTATTTT	CASSLGTETDTQYF
.	TRBJ2-1	.	TRBV11-1	TGTGCCAGCAGCTCCAGCGGGCGGATCCCCTACAATGAGCAGTTCTTC	CASSSSGRIPYNEQFF
.	TRBJ2-2	.	TRBV5-1	TGCGCCAGCAGCTTACTGACAGTTAACACCGGGGAGCTGTTTTTT	CASSLLTVNTGELFF
.	TRBJ2-7	TRBD2	TRBV11-3	TGTGCCAGCAGCTTAGGAGGGACTACCTACGAGCAGTACTTC	CASSLGGTTYEQYF
.	TRBJ1-2	.	TRBV5-6	TGTGCCAGCAGCTTGATTGAAGCCATCAAGAACTATGGCTACACCTTC	CASSLIEAIKNYGYTF
.	TRBJ1-2	TRBD1	TRBV28	TGTGCCACTACACTCGGGACAGGTGGGAACTATGGCTACACCTTC	CATTLGTGGNYGYTF
.	TRBJ2-3	TRBD2	TRBV5-1	TGCGCCAGCAGGCTAGCGGGAGGAACAGATACGCAGTATTTT	CASRLAGGTDTQYF
.	TRBJ2-3	TRBD2	TRBV7-6	TGTGCCAGCAGCTGGGAGGCTAGCGGGGGCTCTAGCACAGATACGCAGTATTTT	CASSWEASGGSSTDTQYF
few	TRBJ2-1	TRBD1	TRBV25-1	TGTGCCAGCAGTTACACGGGACAGGGGACAAGTGAGCAGTTCTTC	CASSYTGQGTSEQFF
.	TRBJ1-3	.	TRBV2	TGTGCCAGCAGTGAAGAGGACTACTCTGGAAACACCATATATTTT	CASSEEDYSGNTIYF
.	TRBJ1-1	.	TRBV19	TGTGCCAGTAGTATGGGAGGCAACATGAACACTGAAGCTTTCTTT	CASSMGGNMNTEAFF
.	TRBJ1-2	TRBD1	TRBV15	TGTGCCACCAGCAGAGGACAGGGGATAGGAGGCTACACCTTC	CATSRGQGIGGYTF
.	TRBJ2-7	.	TRBV5-1	TGCGCCAGCAGCTTAGAACCAGGAAGGGGCGAGCAGTACTTC	CASSLEPGRGEQYF
.	TRBJ2-3	TRBD2	TRBV28	TGTGCCAGCAGGGGACTAGCGGGACGGGGGTATTTT	CASRGLAGRGYF
.	TRBJ2-7	.	TRBV29-1	TGCAGCGTAGCCCTGGGGCCCATTGAAACCGAGCAGTACTTC	CSVALGPIETEQYF